These T cell receptor beta chains were read from a single sample in a study of cytomegalovirus exposure and HLA in healthy donors. Some clones are missing from TCRdb's copy, which holds only in-frame ones; the method was immunoSEQ multiplex PCR. The sample contains about 150,000 clones, about 80% of which appear only once. Input material: PBMCs. These receptors originate from a man aged 30 to 39 in good health and CMV-seronegative. Each CDR3 is given with its conserved first and last residue. The D gene is left open where the match is weak. Size tells how often a clone was seen (once, few, many) or the class of an expanded clone, and some rows leave it out.

- - TRBJ2-7 TRBV6-6 CASSYSRGRSYEQYF TGTGCCAGCAGTTACTCGAGAGGGAGGTCCTACGAGCAGTACTTC
- - TRBJ2-3 TRBV11-2 CASSDQGIANTDTQYF TGTGCCAGCAGCGATCAGGGTATCGCTAACACAGATACGCAGTATTTT
- once TRBJ1-1 TRBV27 CASSFREMNTEAFF TGTGCCAGCAGTTTTAGGGAGATGAACACTGAAGCTTTCTTT
- - TRBJ2-1 TRBV15 CATSFLPGGLYNEQFF TGTGCCACCAGCTTCCTCCCGGGGGGCCTATACAATGAGCAGTTCTTC
TRBD2 - TRBJ2-3 TRBV6-5 CASKLAGAAQITQYF TGTGCCAGTAAACTAGCGGGGGCTGCACAGATTACGCAGTATTTT
- - TRBJ2-1 TRBV28 CASRAMDLVSYEQFF TGTGCCAGCAGGGCGATGGATCTAGTGAGTTATGAGCAGTTCTTC
- few TRBJ2-3 TRBV5-6 CASSLAPGHGDTQYF TGTGCCAGCAGCTTGGCCCCGGGACATGGAGATACGCAGTATTTT
TRBD2 - TRBJ2-5 TRBV10-3 CAISGGLDGEWETQYF TGTGCCATCAGTGGGGGACTAGATGGTGAATGGGAGACCCAGTACTTC
- - TRBJ2-5 TRBV2 CASISTSWGTQYF TGTGCCAGCATCTCGACTAGTTGGGGGACCCAGTACTTC
- - TRBJ1-3 TRBV9 CASSVGVRSRDTIYF TGTGCCAGCAGCGTAGGGGTCAGGTCGAGAGACACCATATATTTT
TRBD1 - TRBJ1-3 TRBV6-5 CASSRQGWAGNTIYF TGTGCCAGCAGTCGACAGGGGTGGGCTGGAAACACCATATATTTT
- once TRBJ2-3 TRBV28 CASGFVGADTQYF TGTGCCAGCGGTTTTGTAGGGGCAGATACGCAGTATTTT
- - TRBJ2-3 TRBV5-4 CASSFGETDTQYF TGTGCCAGCAGCTTTGGGGAGACAGATACGCAGTATTTT
TRBD1 - TRBJ1-5 TRBV7-6 CASSLEAPGQGGRPQHF TGTGCCAGCAGCTTAGAGGCCCCGGGACAGGGTGGGAGGCCCCAGCATTTT
- - TRBJ1-3 TRBV11-2 CASSLGADLSGNTIYF TGTGCCAGCAGCTTAGGGGCAGATCTCTCTGGAAACACCATATATTTT
TRBD1 - TRBJ2-7 TRBV7-7 CASSRDRAYEQYF TGTGCTAGCAGCCGGGACAGGGCCTACGAGCAGTACTTC
TRBD2 - TRBJ2-5 TRBV7-2 CASSFATGRALGKTQYF TGTGCCAGCAGCTTCGCTACCGGGAGGGCCCTAGGAAAGACCCAGTACTTC
TRBD1 - TRBJ2-7 TRBV9 CASSVRAGGYEQYF TGTGCCAGCAGCGTCAGGGCAGGGGGCTACGAGCAGTACTTC
- - TRBJ1-1 TRBV6-5 CASSSQYGGRREAFF TGTGCCAGCAGTTCCCAATACGGGGGACGACGTGAAGCTTTCTTT
- - TRBJ2-1 TRBV19 CASSIGRDNEQFF TGTGCCAGTAGTATAGGCAGGGACAATGAGCAGTTCTTC
TRBD1 once TRBJ2-3 TRBV6-5 CASSYSPRGRDTQYF TGTGCCAGCAGTTACTCGCCCAGGGGGAGAGATACGCAGTATTTT
- - TRBJ2-5 TRBV30 CAWIYKGARGETQYF TGTGCCTGGATTTACAAGGGCGCTAGGGGAGAGACCCAGTACTTC
TRBD2 - TRBJ2-1 TRBV19 CASNSRDYGSYNEQFF TGTGCCAGTAACTCCCGGGACTACGGCTCCTACAATGAGCAGTTCTTC
- - TRBJ1-4 TRBV5-5 CASSLEIATNEKLFF TGTGCCAGCAGCTTGGAAATAGCAACTAATGAAAAACTGTTTTTT
TRBD2 - TRBJ2-1 TRBV10-1 CASSESTSGRKDEQFF TGCGCCAGCAGTGAGTCGACTAGCGGGAGGAAAGATGAGCAGTTCTTC
- - TRBJ2-3 TRBV5-1 CASSLGQSTDTQYF TGCGCCAGCAGTCTCGGACAGAGCACAGATACGCAGTATTTT
TRBD1 - TRBJ2-1 TRBV28 CASSLGQGASIISSYNEQFF TGTGCCAGCAGTTTAGGACAGGGGGCATCTATTATCAGCTCCTACAATGAGCAGTTCTTC
- - TRBJ2-7 TRBV9 CASSGGGGEQYF TGTGCCAGCAGCGGCGGAGGGGGCGAGCAGTACTTC
- - TRBJ1-2 TRBV27 CASSLRDSYGYTF TGTGCCAGCAGTTTACGTGACAGCTATGGCTACACCTTC
TRBD2 few TRBJ2-1 TRBV6-5 CASSQTSAAWDEQFF TGTGCCAGCAGTCAAACTAGCGCTGCATGGGATGAGCAGTTCTTC
TRBD1 - TRBJ1-2 TRBV5-1 CASSLGQGEGYTF TGCGCCAGCAGCTTGGGCCAGGGGGAGGGCTACACCTTC
- - TRBJ1-2 TRBV7-2 CASSANRDYGGYTF TGTGCCAGCAGCGCCAACAGGGATTATGGTGGCTACACCTTC
- - TRBJ2-3 TRBV5-1 CASSLKRASTDTQYF TGCGCCAGCAGCTTGAAGCGGGCCTCCACAGATACGCAGTATTTT
TRBD2 - TRBJ2-2 TRBV27 CASSLSGGRLTGELFF TGTGCCAGCAGTTTATCCGGCGGGAGGTTAACCGGGGAGCTGTTTTTT